This TCR beta chain was recorded in a study of blood T cell repertoires in COVID-19. The length of the CDR3 is 12 residues. Germline assignment: CDR1 KGHDR and CDR2 SFDVKD. Trimming took 4 bases from V and 5 from J, leaving 7 bases between them. On this clone itself: Other DNA sequences in the same sample also yield this CDR3.

Here immunoSEQ multiplex PCR was the method, and the copy in TCRdb shows in-frame clones only, minus some. The sample has around 200,000 clones; 85% to 90% are singletons. This TCR was sampled from an older man with acute or convalescent COVID-19. Sequencing was carried out using peripheral blood. The V call is TRBV24-1, the J call TRBJ2-5; D is uncertain. CDR3 sequence reads: CATSDFGETQYF. The CDR3 DNA is TGTGCCACCAGTGACTTCGGTGAGACCCAGTACTTC.